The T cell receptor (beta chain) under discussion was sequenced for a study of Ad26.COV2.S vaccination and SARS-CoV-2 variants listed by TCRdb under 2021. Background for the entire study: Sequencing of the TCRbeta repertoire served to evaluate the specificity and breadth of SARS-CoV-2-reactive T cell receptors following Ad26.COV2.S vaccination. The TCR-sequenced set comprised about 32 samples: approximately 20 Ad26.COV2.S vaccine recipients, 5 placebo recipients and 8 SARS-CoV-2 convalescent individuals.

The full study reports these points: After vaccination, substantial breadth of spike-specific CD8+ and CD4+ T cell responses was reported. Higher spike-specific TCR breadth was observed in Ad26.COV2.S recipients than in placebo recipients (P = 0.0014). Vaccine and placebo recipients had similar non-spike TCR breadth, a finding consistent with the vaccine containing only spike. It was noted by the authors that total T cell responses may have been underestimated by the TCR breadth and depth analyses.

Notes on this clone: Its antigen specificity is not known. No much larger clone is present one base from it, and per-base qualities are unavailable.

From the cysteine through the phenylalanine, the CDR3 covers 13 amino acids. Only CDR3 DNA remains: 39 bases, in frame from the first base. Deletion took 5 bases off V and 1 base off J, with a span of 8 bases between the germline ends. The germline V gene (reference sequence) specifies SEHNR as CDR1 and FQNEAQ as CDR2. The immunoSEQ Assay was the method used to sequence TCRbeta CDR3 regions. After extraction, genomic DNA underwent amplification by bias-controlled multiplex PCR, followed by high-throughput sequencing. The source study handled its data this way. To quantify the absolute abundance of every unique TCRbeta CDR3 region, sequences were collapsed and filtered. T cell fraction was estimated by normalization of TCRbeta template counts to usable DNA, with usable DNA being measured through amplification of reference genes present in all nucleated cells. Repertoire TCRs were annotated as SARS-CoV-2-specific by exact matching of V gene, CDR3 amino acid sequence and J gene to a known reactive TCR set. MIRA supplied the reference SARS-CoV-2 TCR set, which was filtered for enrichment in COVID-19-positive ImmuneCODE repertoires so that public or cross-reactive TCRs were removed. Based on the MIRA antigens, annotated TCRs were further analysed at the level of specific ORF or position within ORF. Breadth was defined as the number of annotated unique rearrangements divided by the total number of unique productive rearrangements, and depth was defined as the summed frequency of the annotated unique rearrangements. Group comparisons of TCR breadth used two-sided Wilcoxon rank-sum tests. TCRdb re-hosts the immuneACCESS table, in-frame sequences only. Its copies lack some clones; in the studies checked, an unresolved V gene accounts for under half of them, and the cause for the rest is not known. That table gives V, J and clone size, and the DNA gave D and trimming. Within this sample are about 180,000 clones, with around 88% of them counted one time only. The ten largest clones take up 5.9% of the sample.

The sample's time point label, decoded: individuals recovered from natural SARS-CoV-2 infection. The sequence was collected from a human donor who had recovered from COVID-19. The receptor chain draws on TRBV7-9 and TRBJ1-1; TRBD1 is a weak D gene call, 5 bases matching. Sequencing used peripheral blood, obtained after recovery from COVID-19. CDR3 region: CASSATGNTEAFF. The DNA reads TGTGCCAGCAGCGCAACAGGGAACACTGAAGCTTTCTTT.